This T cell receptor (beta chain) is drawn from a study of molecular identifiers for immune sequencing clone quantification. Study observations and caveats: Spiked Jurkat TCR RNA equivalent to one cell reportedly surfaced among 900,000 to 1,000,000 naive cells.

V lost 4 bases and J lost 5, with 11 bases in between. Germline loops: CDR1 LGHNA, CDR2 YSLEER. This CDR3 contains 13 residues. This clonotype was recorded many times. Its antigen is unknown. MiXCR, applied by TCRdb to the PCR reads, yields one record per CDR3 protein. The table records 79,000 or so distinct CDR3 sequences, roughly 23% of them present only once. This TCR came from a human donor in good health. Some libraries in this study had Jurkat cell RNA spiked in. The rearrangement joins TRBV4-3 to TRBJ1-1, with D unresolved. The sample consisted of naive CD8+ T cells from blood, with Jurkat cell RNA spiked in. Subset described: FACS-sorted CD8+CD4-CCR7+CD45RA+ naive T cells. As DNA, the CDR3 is TGCGCCAGCAGCCGGTACTGGGAGACTGAAGCTTTCTTT. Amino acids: CASSRYWETEAFF.